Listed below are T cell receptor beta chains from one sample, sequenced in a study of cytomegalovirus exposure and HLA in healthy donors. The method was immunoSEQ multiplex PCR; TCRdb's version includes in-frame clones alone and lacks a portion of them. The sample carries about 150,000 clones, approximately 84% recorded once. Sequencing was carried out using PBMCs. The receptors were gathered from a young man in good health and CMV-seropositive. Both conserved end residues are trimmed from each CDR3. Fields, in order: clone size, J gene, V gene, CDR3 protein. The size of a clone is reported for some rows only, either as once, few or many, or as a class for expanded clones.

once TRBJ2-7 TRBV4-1 ASSQPTKGLAAYEQY
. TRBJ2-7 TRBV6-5 ASSYTGTDYEQY
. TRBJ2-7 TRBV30 AWSVWDRTYEQY
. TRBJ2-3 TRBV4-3 ASSQDPREGMTDTQY
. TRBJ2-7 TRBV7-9 ASSYGTATLEQY
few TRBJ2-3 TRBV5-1 ASSFRQGRATDTQY
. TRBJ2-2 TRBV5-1 ASSWDSNTGELF
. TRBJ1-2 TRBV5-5 ASSSRVGGYT
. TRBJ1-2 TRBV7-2 ASSYGQDGYT
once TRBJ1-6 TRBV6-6 ASSYSREVNSPLH
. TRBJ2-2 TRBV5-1 ASSPGTANTGELF
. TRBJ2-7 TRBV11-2 ASSSLRSSYEQY
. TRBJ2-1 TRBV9 ASSVVGRTSDNEQF
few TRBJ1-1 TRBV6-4 ASRDSDRGTEAF
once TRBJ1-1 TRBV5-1 ASSPETGVRTEAF
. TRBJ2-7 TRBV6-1 ASSERGGESSYEQY